A single sample is the source of the 21 T cell receptor beta chains below, sequenced in a study of T cell clonality in common variable immunodeficiency. Some clones are missing from TCRdb's copy, which holds only in-frame ones; the method was immunoSEQ multiplex PCR. The profile covers approximately 64,000 clones, none occurring a single time. The sequencing sample was made of peripheral blood mononuclear cells. These receptors were obtained from a person aged 18 to 70 in good health.

This clone occurred many times. The read halts 3 residues ahead of the CDR3 end, with the missing end drawn from the germline J gene. This chain links TRBV5-4 with TRBJ2-3; TRBD2 matches at 7 bases. Trimming removed 3 bases from V and 2 bases from J; junction bases left unmatched: 6. CDR1 and CDR2 (germline): SGHNT, YYREEE (reference sequence). The CDR3 is 15 amino acids. Incomplete CDR3 DNA: TGTGCCAGCAGCTCCAGCGGGACCATCACAGATACG. Translated, it gives CASSSSGTITDT. The whole CDR3 is CASSSSGTITDTQYF.

This clone occurred many times. The sequence runs out 3 residues before the end of the CDR3; the remainder is reconstructed from the germline J gene. The chain carries TRBV2 and TRBJ1-3; 8 bases agree with TRBD1. V dropped 4 bases and J dropped 4; count of bases not matched to a gene: 3. The CDR3 sequence is 14 residues long. Germline V gives CDR1 SNHLY, CDR2 FYNNEI. The CDR3 bases that were read are TGTGCCAGCAGTGCGACAGGGGCGGGAAACACC. Translating it yields CASSATGAGNT. In full, the CDR3 reads CASSATGAGNTIYF.

This clone was recorded many times. The CDR3 end falls 3 residues outside the read, so it is completed with the germline J gene. The rearrangement joins TRBV2 to TRBJ2-7; no reliable D call. The ends were cut back, 6 bases at V and 4 bases at J, with 13 bases in the middle. The germline gives CDR1 SNHLY, CDR2 FYNNEI. The CDR3 has 13 residues. The DNA read from the CDR3 is TGTGCCAGCAGCGAATACCAGGTGTACGAG. Its protein is CASSEYQVYE. The CDR3 in its entirety is CASSEYQVYEQYF.

This clone was detected many times. The read falls 3 residues short of the CDR3 end, and the missing part is taken from the germline J gene. The chain recombines TRBV2 with TRBJ2-5, with TRBD2 identical over 12 bases. CDR1 is SNHLY, CDR2 FYNNEI, per germline. V lost 4 bases to trimming and J lost 5 bases; unmatched junction nucleotides: 5. The CDR3 extends over 15 amino acids. The CDR3: CASSGRLAGEETQYF. The sequenced part of the CDR3 DNA is TGTGCCAGCAGTGGAAGACTAGCGGGAGAGGAGACC.

This clone has at least ten counts. The sequence runs out 3 residues before the end of the CDR3; the remainder is reconstructed from the germline J gene. The chain has TRBV2 and TRBJ2-5, with 9 bases fitting TRBD2. CDR1 and CDR2 from the germline V gene are SNHLY and FYNNEI. V shed 3 bases and J 1 base; nucleotides not matched to a gene: 3. CDR3 size: 15 residues. The sequenced CDR3 bases are TGTGCCAGCAGTGACCTTAGCGGGAGCCAAGAGACC. It yields the protein CASSDLSGSQET. The entire CDR3 sequence reads CASSDLSGSQETQYF.

This clone has ten or more counts. The read falls 3 residues short of the CDR3 end, and the missing part is taken from the germline J gene. The chain joins TRBV5-5 to TRBJ1-2, with 8 bases matching TRBD1. The germline gives CDR1 SGHKS, CDR2 YYEKEE (reference sequence). Germline trimming cut 4 bases from V and 5 bases from J; bases unmatched to any gene: 7. The CDR3 is 14 residues long. The CDR3 loop reads CASSGGTGSYGYTF. CDR3 DNA (partial): TGTGCCAGCAGCGGGGGGACAGGTTCTTATGGC.

This clone was picked up many times. The observed sequence ends 3 residues before the CDR3 terminus, with the missing tail filled in from the germline J gene. The rearrangement uses TRBV4-1 and TRBJ2-1, with TRBD2 matching 12 bases. Germline lookup yields CDR1 MGHRA and CDR2 YSYEKL. Trimming removed 4 bases from V and 0 bases from J; junction bases left unmatched: 4. CDR3 length: 17 amino acids. The sequenced CDR3 bases are TGCGCCAGCAGCCCCGGACTAGCGGGGAGCTCCTACAATGAG. It yields the protein CASSPGLAGSSYNE. The CDR3 as a whole reads CASSPGLAGSSYNEQFF.

This clone has at least ten counts. From the germline J gene comes the end of the CDR3, since the read stops 3 residues before it. The chain employs TRBV28 and TRBJ2-7; D possibly matches TRBD1 or TRBD2 (7 bases each). The CDR3 covers 13 residues. With 6 bases removed from V and 5 bases from J, the gap between germline ends came to 14 bases. Germline assignment: CDR1 MDHEN and CDR2 SYDVKM. Incomplete CDR3 DNA: TGTGCCAGCAGAAAGACAGGGAGGGACGAG. This sequence encodes CASRKTGRDE. The whole CDR3 protein is CASRKTGRDEQYF.

This clone was recorded at least ten times. Coverage ceases 3 residues before the CDR3 finishes, and the germline J gene fills in the end. This chain connects TRBV10-1 to TRBJ2-2; TRBD1 matches 9 bases. CDR3 length equals 14 residues. CDR1 WNHNN and CDR2 SYGVQD come from the germline V gene (reference sequence). The V segment lost 9 bases and the J segment 1 base; nucleotides outside the gene matches: 3. The CDR3 DNA, read in part, is TGCGCCAGAATGACAGGGGGGAACACCGGGGAG. Its translation: CARMTGGNTGE. The complete CDR3 sequence is CARMTGGNTGELFF.

Many counts were recorded for this clone. The CDR3 end falls 3 residues outside the read, so it is completed with the germline J gene. The chain employs TRBV5-4 and TRBJ2-1; 12 nucleotides line up with TRBD1. This CDR3 contains 14 residues. Germline V CDR1 and CDR2: SGHNT, YYREEE (reference sequence). Losses at the gene ends were 4 bases for V and 7 bases for J; bases not matched to a gene: 3. The sequenced CDR3 bases are TGTGCCAGCAGCGGGACAGGGGGCTTGAATGAG. Translated: CASSGTGGLNE. The full CDR3 reads CASSGTGGLNEQFF.

This clone was seen many times. The DNA ends 3 residues before the CDR3 does, and the rest of the CDR3 is filled in from the germline J gene. This rearrangement joins TRBV7-6 to TRBJ2-1; D unclear. V lost 4 bases and J lost 3, with 10 bases in between. CDR3 length: 14 residues. Germline CDR1 and CDR2: SGHVS and FNYEAQ. The CDR3 sequence is CASSYQSDYNEQFF. The sequenced CDR3 bases are TGTGCCAGCAGCTACCAGAGTGACTACAATGAG.

Only a few counts were recorded for this clone. The CDR3 end is not reached by the read, which stops 3 residues before it; the germline J gene fills it in. The chain carries TRBV2 and TRBJ2-3; 9 bases agree with TRBD1. The CDR3 is 15 residues long. Trimming cost V 2 bases and J 7 bases; bases outside gene matches: 7. CDR1 is SNHLY and CDR2 is FYNNEI in the germline V gene. CDR3: CASSESGTGPNTQYF. The part of the CDR3 DNA that was read is TGTGCCAGCAGTGAATCCGGGACAGGGCCGAATACG. The variable domain in full, with the rest retrieved from reference TRBV2 and TRBJ2-3, is EPEVTQTPSHQVTQMGQEVILRCVPISNHLYFYWYRQILGQKVEFLVSFYNNEISEKSEIFDDQFSVERPDGSNFTLKIRSTKLEDSAMYFCASSESGTGPNTQYFGPGTRLTVL.

This clone was detected many times. The CDR3 end falls 3 residues outside the read, so it is completed with the germline J gene. The V call is TRBV18, the J call TRBJ2-1; 10 nucleotides match TRBD2. The J segment lost 1 base and the V segment lost 5 bases, leaving 2 bases of the junction unmatched. Germline CDR1 KGHSH, CDR2 LQKENI. The CDR3 covers 15 residues. The CDR3 reads CASSASGGSYNEQFF. The CDR3 bases that were read are TGTGCCAGCTCAGCTAGCGGGGGATCCTACAATGAG.

This clone came up many times. The read is 3 residues too short to cover the CDR3 end, so that end is filled in from the germline J gene. The rearrangement uses TRBV4-1 and TRBJ2-7; D perhaps matches TRBD1 (6 bases). V was cut by 0 bases and J by 0 bases, with 9 bases left in between. Germline CDR1 MGHRA, CDR2 YSYEKL. The CDR3 spans 15 residues. CDR3 protein: CASSQEGHSSYEQYF. The covered CDR3 bases are TGCGCCAGCAGCCAAGAGGGACACAGCTCCTACGAG.

This clone has ten or more counts. The read comes to an end 3 residues before the CDR3 does, leaving the germline J gene to fill in the end. The chain recombines TRBV5-1 with TRBJ1-6; 7 bases map to TRBD1. The trim removed 3 bases at V and 11 bases at J, leaving 14 bases unmatched. The germline CDR1 and CDR2 sequences are SGHRS and YFSETQ. CDR3 size: 16 residues. The CDR3 sequence: CASSWTHRGSSTPLHF. The DNA read from the CDR3 is TGCGCCAGCAGCTGGACGCACAGGGGATCGAGCACACCC.

This clone showed up many times. The read is 3 residues too short to cover the CDR3 end, so that end is filled in from the germline J gene. The chain recombines TRBV7-8 with TRBJ2-7; TRBD1 agrees at 7 bases. Germline-derived CDR1 and CDR2 are SGHVS and FQNEAQ. The CDR3 has 14 residues. V gave up 5 bases and J gave up 0 bases; unmatched junction bases: 4. CDR3 DNA (partial): TGTGCCAGCAGCCCGGGACAGTACTCCTACGAG. Its protein product is CASSPGQYSYE. The full CDR3 reads CASSPGQYSYEQYF.

This clone was observed many times. The read stops 3 residues short of the end of the CDR3; the missing end is completed from the germline J gene. The V and J genes are TRBV5-8 and TRBJ2-7, with D perhaps matching TRBD1 (5 bases). Germline CDR1 and CDR2: SGHTS and YDEGEE. V shed 0 bases and J shed 2 bases, with 9 bases lying between them. The CDR3 spans 14 residues. The CDR3 spells CASSLEGRAYEQYF. The part of the CDR3 DNA that was read is TGTGCCAGCAGCTTGGAGGGCAGGGCCTACGAG.

The sample holds many counts of this clone. This CDR3 reads CAISDPSSGDSNQPQHF. The sequenced part of the CDR3 DNA is TGTGCCATCAGTGACCCATCATCGGGGGATAGCAATCAGCCC. The chain employs TRBV10-3 and TRBJ1-5; a possible D gene is TRBD1 (5 bases). With the read ending 3 residues before the CDR3 end, the germline J gene is used to fill in that end. The CDR3 covers 17 residues. Trimming shortened V by 3 bases and J by 0 bases, and 15 bases separated the two germline ends. CDR1 and CDR2 from the germline V gene are ENHRY and SYGVKD.

This clone has at least ten counts. The CDR3 is cut off 3 residues early in the read; its end comes from the germline J gene. V usage is TRBV19 and J usage is TRBJ2-1; D gene uncertain. Germline values: CDR1 LNHDA, CDR2 SQIVND (reference sequence). Trimming stripped 3 bases from V and 4 bases from J, with 4 bases between. The CDR3 covers 12 residues. CDR3 DNA (partial): TGTGCCAGTAGTATGCAGTACAATGAG. It translates to CASSMQYNE. The full CDR3 is CASSMQYNEQFF.

The table lists this clone with many counts. From the germline J gene comes the end of the CDR3, since the read stops 3 residues before it. The chain employs TRBV20-1 and TRBJ2-7; a possible D gene is TRBD2 (6 bases). Germline loops: CDR1 DFQATT, CDR2 SNEGSKA (reference sequence). V lost 4 bases to trimming and J lost 3 bases, with 16 bases between them. The CDR3 consists of 14 residues. CDR3 region: CSATPGGFNYEQYF. The covered CDR3 bases are TGCAGTGCTACCCCCGGGGGATTTAACTACGAG.

This clone was observed many times. The read ends 3 residues early relative to the CDR3; the germline J gene fills the gap. The chain uses TRBV19 and TRBJ2-1, with 8 bases aligning to TRBD1. V shed 6 bases, J shed 0 bases, and the junction held 4 bases outside the gene matches. The CDR3 is 15 amino acids. Germline V lookup: CDR1 LNHDA, CDR2 SQIVND (reference sequence). The sequenced CDR3 bases are TGTGCCAGTAGCTCAACAGGGGGCTCCTACAATGAG. Translation: CASSSTGGSYNE. The complete CDR3 reads CASSSTGGSYNEQFF. The full variable domain, with the rest looked up from reference TRBV19 and TRBJ2-1, is DGGITQSPKYLFRKEGQNVTLSCEQNLNHDAMYWYRQDPGQGLRLIYYSQIVNDFQKGDIAEGYSVSREKKESFPLTVTSAQKNPTAFYLCASSSTGGSYNEQFFGPGTRLTVL.